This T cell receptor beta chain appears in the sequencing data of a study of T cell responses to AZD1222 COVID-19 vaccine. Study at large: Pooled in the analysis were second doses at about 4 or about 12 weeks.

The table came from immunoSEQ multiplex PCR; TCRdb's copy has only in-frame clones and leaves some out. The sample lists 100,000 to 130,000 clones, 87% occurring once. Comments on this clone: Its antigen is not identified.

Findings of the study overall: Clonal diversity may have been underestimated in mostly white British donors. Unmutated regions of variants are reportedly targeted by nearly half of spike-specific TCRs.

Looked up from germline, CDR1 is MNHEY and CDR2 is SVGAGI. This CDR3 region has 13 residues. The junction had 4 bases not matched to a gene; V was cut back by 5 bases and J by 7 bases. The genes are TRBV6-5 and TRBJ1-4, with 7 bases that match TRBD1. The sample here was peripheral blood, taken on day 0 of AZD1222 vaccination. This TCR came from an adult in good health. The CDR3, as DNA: TGTGCCAGCAGTACAGGGGCGGGTGAAAAACTGTTTTTT. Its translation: CASSTGAGEKLFF.